This T cell receptor beta chain was obtained from a study of shared clonotypes between healthy human individuals. Study background: The study enrolled two women and a few men aged 18 to 49. Points from the study as a whole: Genetic and exposure-history diversity was limited by the few donors.

The CDR3 is 16 amino acids. All participating donors were Caucasian adults from Nashville, Tennessee. Researchers drew on about 90 million PBMCs for genomic DNA from unsorted samples. Turning to this clone: Its antigen is currently unknown.

TCRdb's table, derived via immunoSEQ multiplex PCR, lists solely in-frame clones and lacks some. The data hold some 490,000 clones, with more than 75% observed a single time. This TCR was recovered from a woman between 40 and 50 years old in good health. Some clones in this sample may be carry-over from other donors' samples. J is TRBJ2-1 and V is TRBV21-1; no check of the table's D call, TRBD2, against the DNA was made. TRBV21-1 is reported as a pseudogene. The material sequenced was PBMCs. Written as DNA, the CDR3 is TGTGCCAGAACCCCTCGACTAGCGGACCCCTACAATGAGCAGTTCTTC. Encoded protein: CARTPRLADPYNEQFF.